This TCR beta chain was identified in a study of T cell repertoires in cytomegalovirus infection. CDR3 size: 15 residues. Trimming stripped 2 bases from V and 1 base from J, with 11 bases between. TCRdb used MiXCR to reprocess the reads, holding one entry per CDR3 protein. In the table there are about 450,000 distinct CDR3 sequences, roughly a third of which are singletons. V and J are TRBV12-3 or TRBV12-4 and TRBJ1-1; D possibly corresponds to TRBD1 (6 bases). Sequenced input: PBMCs. The receptor was derived from a human donor in good health (CMV status not recorded). Some clones in this sample may be carry-over from other donors' samples. In DNA form, the CDR3 reads TGTGCCAGCAGTTTAAGTGGGACAACGAACACTGAAGCTTTCTTT. Translating it yields CASSLSGTTNTEAFF.